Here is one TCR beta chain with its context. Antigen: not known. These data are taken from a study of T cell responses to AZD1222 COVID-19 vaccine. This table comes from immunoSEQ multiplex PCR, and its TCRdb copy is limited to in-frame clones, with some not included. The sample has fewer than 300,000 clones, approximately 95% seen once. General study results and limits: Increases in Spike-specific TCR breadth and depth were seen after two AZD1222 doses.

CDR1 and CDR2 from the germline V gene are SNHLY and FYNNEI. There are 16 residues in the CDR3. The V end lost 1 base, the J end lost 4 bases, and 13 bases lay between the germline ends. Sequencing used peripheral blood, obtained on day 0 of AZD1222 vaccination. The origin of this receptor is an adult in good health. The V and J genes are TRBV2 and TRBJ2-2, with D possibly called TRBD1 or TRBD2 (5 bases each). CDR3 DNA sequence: TGTGCCAGCAGTGAAGGCCCAGGGAGAGGCACCGGGGAGCTGTTTTTT. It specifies CASSEGPGRGTGELFF.